These 8 T cell receptor beta chains were all obtained from the same sample, sequenced in a study of blood T cell repertoires in COVID-19. Only in-frame clones appear in the TCRdb table, and some are missing; sequencing was by immunoSEQ multiplex PCR. The repertoire holds more than 300,000 clones, 70% to 90% seen once, with about 10% in the top ten. Sequences were obtained from PBMCs or T cells enriched from blood (not recorded which). The receptors come from a woman younger than 30 who had recovered from COVID-19.

The rearrangement uses TRBV30 and TRBJ1-2, with TRBD1 identical over 9 bases. V was pared by 1 base and J by 5 bases, with 2 bases of the junction left unmatched. This CDR3 contains 13 residues. Germline values: CDR1 GTSNPN, CDR2 SVGIG (reference sequence). CDR3 protein: CAWSGDREYGYTF. The CDR3, as DNA: TGTGCCTGGAGTGGGGACAGGGAATATGGCTACACCTTC.

J is TRBJ1-1 and V is TRBV21-1; the table calls TRBD1, which could not be checked here. TRBV21-1 is a pseudogene locus. This CDR3 contains 16 residues. In DNA, the CDR3 is TGTGCCAGCAGCGAATCTTCCGGGACATTTAACACTGAAGCTTTCTTT. It specifies CASSESSGTFNTEAFF.

In this sample, this clone turned up once. This sequence joins TRBV5-6 and TRBJ1-2; 7 bases map to TRBD1. There are 14 residues in the CDR3. The trim removed 2 bases at V and 6 bases at J, leaving 7 bases unmatched. Per germline, CDR1 SGHDT and CDR2 YYEEEE. CDR3 DNA sequence: TGTGCCAGCAGCTTCCGACAGGGCCGGGATGGCTACACCTTC. This encodes CASSFRQGRDGYTF.

The rearrangement links TRBV12-3 or TRBV12-4 to TRBJ2-7, with a possible D match to TRBD1 (5 bases). The CDR3 has 13 residues. V was shortened by 3 bases and J by 3 bases, with 9 bases between the two germline ends. The CDR3: CASSFQGYYEQYF. The CDR3 bases are TGTGCCAGCAGTTTCCAGGGCTACTACGAGCAGTACTTC.

The V call is TRBV5-1, the J call TRBJ2-7, with TRBD1 matching over 9 bases. CDR3 length: 15 residues. Germline CDR1 SGHRS, CDR2 YFSETQ. V was clipped by 4 bases and J by 0 bases; unmatched bases: 5. CDR3 coding DNA: TGCGCCAGCAGCCGGGGGACAGGGAACTCCTACGAGCAGTACTTC. This translates into CASSRGTGNSYEQYF.

The chain uses TRBV3-1 (or the pseudogene TRBV3-2) and TRBJ2-3, with a possible D match to TRBD2 (7 bases). Trimming took 3 bases from V and 2 from J, leaving 12 bases between them. Germline-derived CDR1 and CDR2 are LGHDT and YNNKEL (reference sequence). The CDR3 extends over 15 amino acids. This CDR3 is CASSQAGGPTDTQYF. The CDR3 DNA is TGTGCCAGCAGCCAGGCCGGGGGGCCCACAGATACGCAGTATTTT.

This chain connects TRBV11-2 to TRBJ2-3, with D hard to call. Trimming shortened V by 2 bases and J by 4 bases, and 4 bases separated the two germline ends. The CDR3 consists of 12 residues. Germline assignment: CDR1 SGHAT and CDR2 FQNNGV. The CDR3 DNA follows: TGTGCCAGCAGCTTACAGGCAGATACGCAGTATTTT. Its protein product is CASSLQADTQYF.

V gene TRBV2 combines with J gene TRBJ2-1; 10 bases agree with TRBD1. CDR1 SNHLY and CDR2 FYNNEI come from the germline V gene. There are 13 residues in the CDR3. V lost 7 bases and J lost 7; bases outside the gene matches: 4. The CDR3 loop is CASNMDRGNEQFF. CDR3 DNA: TGTGCCAGCAATATGGACAGGGGGAATGAGCAGTTCTTC.